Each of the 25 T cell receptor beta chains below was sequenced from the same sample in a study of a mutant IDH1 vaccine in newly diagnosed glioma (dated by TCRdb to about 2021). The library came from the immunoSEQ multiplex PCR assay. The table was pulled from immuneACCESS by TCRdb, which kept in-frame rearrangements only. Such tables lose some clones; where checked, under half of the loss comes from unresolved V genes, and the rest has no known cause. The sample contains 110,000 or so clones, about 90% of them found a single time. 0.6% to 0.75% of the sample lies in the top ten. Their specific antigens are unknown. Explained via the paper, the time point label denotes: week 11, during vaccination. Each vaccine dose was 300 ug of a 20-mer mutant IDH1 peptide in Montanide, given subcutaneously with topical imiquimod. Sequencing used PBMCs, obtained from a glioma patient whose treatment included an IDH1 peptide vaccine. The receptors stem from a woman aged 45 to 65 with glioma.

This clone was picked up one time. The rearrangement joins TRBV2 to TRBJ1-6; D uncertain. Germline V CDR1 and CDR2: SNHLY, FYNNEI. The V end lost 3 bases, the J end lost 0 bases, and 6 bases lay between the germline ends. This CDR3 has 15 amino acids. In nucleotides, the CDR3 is TGTGCCAGCAGTGAGGAGAGCTCCTATAATTCACCCCTCCACTTT. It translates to CASSEESSYNSPLHF. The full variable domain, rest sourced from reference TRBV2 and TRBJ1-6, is EPEVTQTPSHQVTQMGQEVILRCVPISNHLYFYWYRQILGQKVEFLVSFYNNEISEKSEIFDDQFSVERPDGSNFTLKIRSTKLEDSAMYFCASSEESSYNSPLHFGNGTRLTVT.

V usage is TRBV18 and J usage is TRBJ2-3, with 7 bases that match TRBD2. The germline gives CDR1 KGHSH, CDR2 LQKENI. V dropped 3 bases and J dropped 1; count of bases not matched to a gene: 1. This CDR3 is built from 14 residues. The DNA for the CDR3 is TGTGCCAGCTCACCCACTAGCGGCACAGATACGCAGTATTTT. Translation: CASSPTSGTDTQYF.

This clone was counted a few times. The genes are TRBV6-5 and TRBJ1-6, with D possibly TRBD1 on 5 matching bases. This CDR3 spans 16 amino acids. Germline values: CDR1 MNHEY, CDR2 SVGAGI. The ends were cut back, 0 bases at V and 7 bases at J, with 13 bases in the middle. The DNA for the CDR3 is TGTGCCAGCAGTTACTCGAATCGGGCAGGGAATTCACCCCTCCACTTT. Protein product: CASSYSNRAGNSPLHF.

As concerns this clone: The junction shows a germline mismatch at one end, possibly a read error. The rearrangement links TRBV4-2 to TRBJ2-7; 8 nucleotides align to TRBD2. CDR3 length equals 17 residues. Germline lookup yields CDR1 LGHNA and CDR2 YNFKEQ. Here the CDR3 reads CASSQGVSTSGPYGQYF. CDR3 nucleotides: TGTGCCAGCAGCCAAGGAGTTTCAACTAGCGGCCCCTACGGGCAGTACTTC.

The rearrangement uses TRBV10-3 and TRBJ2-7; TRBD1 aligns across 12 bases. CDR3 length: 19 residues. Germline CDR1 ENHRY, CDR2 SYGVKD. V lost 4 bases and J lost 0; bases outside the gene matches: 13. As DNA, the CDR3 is TGTGCCATCAGTGTAGGGGGACAGGGGGCTAGCAGGAGCTCCTACGAGCAGTACTTC. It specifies CAISVGGQGASRSSYEQYF.

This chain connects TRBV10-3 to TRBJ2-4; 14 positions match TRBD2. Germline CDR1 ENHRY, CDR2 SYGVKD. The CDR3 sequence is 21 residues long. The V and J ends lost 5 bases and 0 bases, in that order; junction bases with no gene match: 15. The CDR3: CAISSGTSGSQSREAKNIQYF. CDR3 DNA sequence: TGTGCCATCAGTTCCGGGACTAGCGGGAGCCAGTCCCGAGAAGCCAAAAACATTCAGTACTTC.

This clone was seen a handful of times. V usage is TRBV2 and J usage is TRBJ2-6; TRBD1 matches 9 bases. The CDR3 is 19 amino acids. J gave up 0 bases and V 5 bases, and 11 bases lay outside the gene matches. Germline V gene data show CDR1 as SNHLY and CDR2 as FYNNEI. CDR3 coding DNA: TGTGCCAGCAGTCTTAAACCGGGACAGGGTCTCTCTGGGGCCAACGTCCTGACTTTC. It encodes CASSLKPGQGLSGANVLTF. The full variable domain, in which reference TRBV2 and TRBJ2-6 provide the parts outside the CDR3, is EPEVTQTPSHQVTQMGQEVILRCVPISNHLYFYWYRQILGQKVEFLVSFYNNEISEKSEIFDDQFSVERPDGSNFTLKIRSTKLEDSAMYFCASSLKPGQGLSGANVLTFGAGSRLTVL.

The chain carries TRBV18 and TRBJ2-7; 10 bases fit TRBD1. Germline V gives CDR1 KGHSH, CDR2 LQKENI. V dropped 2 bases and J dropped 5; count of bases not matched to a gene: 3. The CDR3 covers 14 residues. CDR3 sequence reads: CASSPSTGGHEQYF. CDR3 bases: TGTGCCAGCTCACCATCGACAGGGGGCCACGAGCAGTACTTC.

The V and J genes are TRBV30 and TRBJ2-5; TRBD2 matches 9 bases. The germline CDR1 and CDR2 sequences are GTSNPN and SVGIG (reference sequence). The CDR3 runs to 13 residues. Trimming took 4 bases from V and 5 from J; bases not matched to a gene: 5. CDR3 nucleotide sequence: TGTGCCTGGAATGGACTAGCGCTGGAGACCCAGTACTTC. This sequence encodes CAWNGLALETQYF. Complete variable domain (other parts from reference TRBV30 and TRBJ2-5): SQTIHQWPATLVQPVGSPLSLECTVEGTSNPNLYWYRQAAGRGLQLLFYSVGIGQISSEVPQNLSASRPQDRQFILSSKKLLLSDSGFYLCAWNGLALETQYFGPGTRLLVL.

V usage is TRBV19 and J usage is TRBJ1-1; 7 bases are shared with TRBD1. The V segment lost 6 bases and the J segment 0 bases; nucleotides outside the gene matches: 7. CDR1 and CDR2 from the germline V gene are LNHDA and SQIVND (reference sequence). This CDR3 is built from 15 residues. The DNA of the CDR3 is TGTGCCAGTAGCAGGACAGGCGGATTGAACACTGAAGCTTTCTTT. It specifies CASSRTGGLNTEAFF.

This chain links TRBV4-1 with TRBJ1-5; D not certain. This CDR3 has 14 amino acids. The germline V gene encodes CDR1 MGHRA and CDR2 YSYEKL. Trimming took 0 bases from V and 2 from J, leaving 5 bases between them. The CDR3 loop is CASSQEMGNQPQHF. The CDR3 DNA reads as TGCGCCAGCAGCCAAGAGATGGGCAATCAGCCCCAGCATTTT.

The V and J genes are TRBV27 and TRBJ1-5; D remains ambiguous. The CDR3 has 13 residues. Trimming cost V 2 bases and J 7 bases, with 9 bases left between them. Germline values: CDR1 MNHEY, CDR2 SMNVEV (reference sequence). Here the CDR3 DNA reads TGTGCCAGCAGTTTAACGATTGGGCAGCCCCAGCATTTT. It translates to CASSLTIGQPQHF.

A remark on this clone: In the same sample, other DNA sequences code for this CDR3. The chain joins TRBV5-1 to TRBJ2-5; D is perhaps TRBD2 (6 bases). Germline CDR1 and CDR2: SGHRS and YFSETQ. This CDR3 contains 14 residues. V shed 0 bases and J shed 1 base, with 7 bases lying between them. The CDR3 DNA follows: TGCGCCAGCAGCTTGGGGGGGGTCCAAGAGACCCAGTACTTC. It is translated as CASSLGGVQETQYF.

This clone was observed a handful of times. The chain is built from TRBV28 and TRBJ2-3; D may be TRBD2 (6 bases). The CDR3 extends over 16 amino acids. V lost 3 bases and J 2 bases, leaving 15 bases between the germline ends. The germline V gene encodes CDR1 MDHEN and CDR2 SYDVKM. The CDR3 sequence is CASSFLSSATTDTQYF. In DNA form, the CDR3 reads TGTGCCAGCAGTTTCCTTTCTAGCGCTACCACAGATACGCAGTATTTT.

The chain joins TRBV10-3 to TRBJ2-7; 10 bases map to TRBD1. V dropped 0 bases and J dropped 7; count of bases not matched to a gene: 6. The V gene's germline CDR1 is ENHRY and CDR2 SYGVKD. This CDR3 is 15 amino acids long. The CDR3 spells CAISESGQGPREQYF. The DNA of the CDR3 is TGTGCCATCAGTGAGTCGGGACAGGGGCCGAGGGAGCAGTACTTC.

CDR3 DNA sequence: TGTGCCAGCGCGGGAGTTGGCACAGATACGCAGTATTTT. Its translation: CASAGVGTDTQYF. The chain has TRBV28 and TRBJ2-3; 7 bases are a match to TRBD2. The V segment lost 8 bases and the J segment 1 base; nucleotides outside the gene matches: 3. In germline, CDR1 is MDHEN, CDR2 SYDVKM. This CDR3 has 13 amino acids. The full variable domain, rest sourced from reference TRBV28 and TRBJ2-3, is DVKVTQSSRYLVKRTGEKVFLECVQDMDHENMFWYRQDPGLGLRLIYFSYDVKMKEKGDIPEGYSVSREKKERFSLILESASTNQTSMYLCASAGVGTDTQYFGPGTRLTVL.

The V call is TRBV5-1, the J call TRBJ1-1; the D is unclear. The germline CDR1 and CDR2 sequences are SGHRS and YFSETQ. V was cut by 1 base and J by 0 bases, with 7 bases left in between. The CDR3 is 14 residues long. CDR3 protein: CASSLNVMNTEAFF. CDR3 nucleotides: TGCGCCAGCAGCTTGAACGTGATGAACACTGAAGCTTTCTTT.

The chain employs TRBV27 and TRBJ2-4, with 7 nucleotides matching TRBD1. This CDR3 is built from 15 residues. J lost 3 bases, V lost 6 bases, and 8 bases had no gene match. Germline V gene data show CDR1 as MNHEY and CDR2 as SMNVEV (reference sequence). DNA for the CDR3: TGTGCCAGCAGCCGGACAGGAAATTACAAAAACATTCAGTACTTC. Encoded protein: CASSRTGNYKNIQYF.

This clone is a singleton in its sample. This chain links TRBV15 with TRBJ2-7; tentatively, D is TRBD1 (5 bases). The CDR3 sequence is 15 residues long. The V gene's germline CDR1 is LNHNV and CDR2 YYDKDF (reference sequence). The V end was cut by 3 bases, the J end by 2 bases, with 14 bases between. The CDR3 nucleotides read TGTGCCACCAGCAGGTCCATGGACATAGCCTACGAGCAGTACTTC. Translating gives CATSRSMDIAYEQYF.

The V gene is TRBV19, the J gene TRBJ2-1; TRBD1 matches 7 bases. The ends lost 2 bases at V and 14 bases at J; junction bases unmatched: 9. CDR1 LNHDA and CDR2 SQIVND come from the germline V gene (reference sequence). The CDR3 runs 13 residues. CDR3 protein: CASSITRGHGKFF. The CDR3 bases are TGTGCCAGTAGTATAACAAGGGGGCACGGAAAGTTCTTC.

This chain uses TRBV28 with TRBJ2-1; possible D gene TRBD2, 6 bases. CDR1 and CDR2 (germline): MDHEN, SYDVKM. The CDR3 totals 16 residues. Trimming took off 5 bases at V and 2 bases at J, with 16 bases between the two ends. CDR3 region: CASSPQGGGPYNEQFF. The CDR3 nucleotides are TGTGCCAGCAGTCCTCAGGGAGGAGGGCCCTACAATGAGCAGTTCTTC.

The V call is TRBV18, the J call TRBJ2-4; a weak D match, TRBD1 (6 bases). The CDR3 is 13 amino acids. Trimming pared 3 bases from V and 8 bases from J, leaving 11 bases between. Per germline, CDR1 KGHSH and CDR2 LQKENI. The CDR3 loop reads CASSPLSGDIQYF. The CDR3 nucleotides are TGTGCCAGCTCACCCCTATCAGGGGACATTCAGTACTTC.

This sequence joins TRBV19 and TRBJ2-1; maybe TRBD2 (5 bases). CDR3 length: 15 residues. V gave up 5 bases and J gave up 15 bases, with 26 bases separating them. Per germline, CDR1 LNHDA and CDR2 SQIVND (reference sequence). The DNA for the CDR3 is TGTGCCAGTAGTTGGGGAACCTCAGGTAGAGGGTGGACGTTCTTC. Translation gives CASSWGTSGRGWTFF. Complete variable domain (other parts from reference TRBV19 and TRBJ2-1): DGGITQSPKYLFRKEGQNVTLSCEQNLNHDAMYWYRQDPGQGLRLIYYSQIVNDFQKGDIAEGYSVSREKKESFPLTVTSAQKNPTAFYLCASSWGTSGRGWTFFGPGTRLTVL.

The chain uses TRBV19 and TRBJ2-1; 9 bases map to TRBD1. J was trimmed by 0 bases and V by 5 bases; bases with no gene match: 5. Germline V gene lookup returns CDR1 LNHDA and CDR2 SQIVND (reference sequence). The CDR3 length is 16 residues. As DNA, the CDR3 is TGTGCCAGTAGTGAAGACAGGGGGGGCTCCTACAATGAGCAGTTCTTC. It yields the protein CASSEDRGGSYNEQFF.

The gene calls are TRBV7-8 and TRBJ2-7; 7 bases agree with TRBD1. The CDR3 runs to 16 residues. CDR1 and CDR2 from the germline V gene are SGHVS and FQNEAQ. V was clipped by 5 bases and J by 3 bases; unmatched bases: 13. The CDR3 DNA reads TGTGCCAGCAGCACCGGACCCGGGACAGCCGGCTACGAGCAGTACTTC. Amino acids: CASSTGPGTAGYEQYF.